The TCR beta chain described here comes from a study of T cell responses to AZD1222 COVID-19 vaccine. Details on this clone: Its antigen is still unknown.

Broader study findings: In a largely white British group with more females than males, clonal diversity was possibly underestimated. Breadth and depth of Spike-specific TCRs rose after two AZD1222 doses.

Sequenced by immunoSEQ multiplex PCR; TCRdb stores in-frame clones only, minus some. The table lists 150,000 or so clones. Germline CDR1 reads MDHEN; CDR2 reads SYDVKM. V lost 10 bases, J lost 5 bases, and 7 bases stayed unmatched. The CDR3 consists of 12 residues. The sequencing sample was made of peripheral blood. The V gene is TRBV28, the J gene TRBJ1-2; 7 bases match TRBD1. The clonotype was recovered from an adult in good health. The CDR3 here is CATQGPGYGYTF. The CDR3 DNA sequence: TGTGCCACACAGGGGCCAGGGTATGGCTACACCTTC.